The rows below give T cell receptor beta chains drawn from one sample of a study of blood T cell repertoires in COVID-19. Profiled with immunoSEQ multiplex PCR; TCRdb holds only in-frame clones, not every one. This sample has 90,000 to 100,000 clones, with 84% found just once. Material: peripheral blood. These receptors came from a man between 70 and 80 years old with active or convalescent COVID-19. The CDR3 runs from the conserved cysteine through the conserved F or W. The D gene is left open where the match is weak. Only part of the rows carry a size: once, few, many, or a class if the clone is expanded.

abundance: .
d_gene: TRBD1
v_gene: TRBV29-1
j_gene: TRBJ2-1
CDR3nt: TGCAGCGTTGTGGGGGGACAGGCCTACAATGAGCAGTTCTTC
CDR3aa: CSVVGGQAYNEQFF

abundance: .
d_gene: .
v_gene: TRBV20-1
j_gene: TRBJ1-5
CDR3nt: TGCAGTGCTAGTCAATCCAGGAATAATCAGCCCCAGCATTTT
CDR3aa: CSASQSRNNQPQHF

abundance: .
d_gene: TRBD1
v_gene: TRBV6-6
j_gene: TRBJ1-5
CDR3nt: TGTGCCAGCAGCCGAAAACCCGGGCAGGGGGCAGGTCAGCCCCAGCATTTT
CDR3aa: CASSRKPGQGAGQPQHF

abundance: .
d_gene: TRBD2
v_gene: TRBV6-1
j_gene: TRBJ2-1
CDR3nt: TGTGCCAGCAGTGAAATAGCGGGGGGGATCTACAATGAGCAGTTCTTC
CDR3aa: CASSEIAGGIYNEQFF

abundance: .
d_gene: .
v_gene: TRBV21-1
j_gene: TRBJ2-7
CDR3nt: TGTGCCAGCAGCAAAGGAGACAGGGGGTACGAGCAGTACTTC
CDR3aa: CASSKGDRGYEQYF

abundance: .
d_gene: .
v_gene: TRBV5-1
j_gene: TRBJ1-2
CDR3nt: TGCGCCAGCAGCTTGGGAACGGGGTATGGCTACACCTTC
CDR3aa: CASSLGTGYGYTF

abundance: .
d_gene: .
v_gene: TRBV3-1/TRBV3-2
j_gene: TRBJ2-2
CDR3nt: TGTGCCAGCAGCCAAGCAGGGGTCGATGTCCTGTTTTTT
CDR3aa: CASSQAGVDVLFF

abundance: .
d_gene: .
v_gene: TRBV9
j_gene: TRBJ1-2
CDR3nt: TGTGCCAGCAGCGTAGATGGGGAGGGCTACACCTTC
CDR3aa: CASSVDGEGYTF

abundance: .
d_gene: .
v_gene: TRBV7-9
j_gene: TRBJ2-5
CDR3nt: TGTGCCAGCAGCCCCCAAGGGGGGGCGGGCGCAGAGACCCAGTACTTC
CDR3aa: CASSPQGGAGAETQYF

abundance: .
d_gene: TRBD1
v_gene: TRBV4-3
j_gene: TRBJ2-4
CDR3nt: TGCGCCAGCAGCCAAGATGCCCAGGGGGAGAACATTCAGTACTTC
CDR3aa: CASSQDAQGENIQYF

abundance: .
d_gene: TRBD1
v_gene: TRBV5-1
j_gene: TRBJ2-7
CDR3nt: TGCGCCAGCAGCTTGAACGTAGCCGACAGGGTCCGCGCCTACGAGCAGTACTTC
CDR3aa: CASSLNVADRVRAYEQYF

abundance: .
d_gene: .
v_gene: TRBV2
j_gene: TRBJ1-1
CDR3nt: TGTGCCAGCAGTGAAATGGCAGTTGAAGCTTTCTTT
CDR3aa: CASSEMAVEAFF

abundance: .
d_gene: TRBD2
v_gene: TRBV2
j_gene: TRBJ2-2
CDR3nt: TGTGCCAGCGGGGGGGACACCGGGGAGCTGTTTTTT
CDR3aa: CASGGDTGELFF

abundance: .
d_gene: .
v_gene: TRBV7-9
j_gene: TRBJ1-1
CDR3nt: TGTGCCAGCAGCTTAGGCTCAGGGGAGAACACTGAAGCTTTCTTT
CDR3aa: CASSLGSGENTEAFF

abundance: .
d_gene: .
v_gene: TRBV6-5
j_gene: TRBJ1-1
CDR3nt: TGTGCCAGCAGTCGAGACGGGGCTGAAGCTTTCTTT
CDR3aa: CASSRDGAEAFF

abundance: .
d_gene: TRBD1
v_gene: TRBV7-9
j_gene: TRBJ2-2
CDR3nt: TGTGCCAGCAGGCCCGGGACAGCGAACACCGGGGAGCTGTTTTTT
CDR3aa: CASRPGTANTGELFF

abundance: .
d_gene: .
v_gene: TRBV14
j_gene: TRBJ2-3
CDR3nt: TGTGCCAGCAGCCTCTTCCTAACAGATACGCAGTATTTT
CDR3aa: CASSLFLTDTQYF

abundance: once
d_gene: TRBD1
v_gene: TRBV7-3
j_gene: TRBJ1-1
CDR3nt: TGTGCCAGCAGCTTAACTTCCCCAGGGGGCGCAACTGAAGCTTTCTTT
CDR3aa: CASSLTSPGGATEAFF

abundance: .
d_gene: .
v_gene: TRBV3-1/TRBV3-2
j_gene: TRBJ1-6
CDR3nt: TGTGCCAGCAGCCCCCGGGGAGGGCAGGGTTCACCCCTCCACTTT
CDR3aa: CASSPRGGQGSPLHF

abundance: .
d_gene: TRBD1
v_gene: TRBV6-1
j_gene: TRBJ1-3
CDR3nt: TGTGCCAGCAGTGAAAGGCCACAGGGGACTGGAAACACCATATATTTT
CDR3aa: CASSERPQGTGNTIYF

abundance: .
d_gene: .
v_gene: TRBV6-6
j_gene: TRBJ2-6
CDR3nt: TGTGCCAGCAGTAAAGAGATGACTGGGGCCAACGTCCTGACTTTC
CDR3aa: CASSKEMTGANVLTF

abundance: .
d_gene: TRBD1
v_gene: TRBV5-8
j_gene: TRBJ1-4
CDR3nt: TGTGCCAGCAGCAGGGGACAGGGCACTAATGAAAAACTGTTTTTT
CDR3aa: CASSRGQGTNEKLFF

abundance: .
d_gene: TRBD1
v_gene: TRBV27
j_gene: TRBJ1-2
CDR3nt: TGTGCCAGCAGTTCGGACAGGGGGAGGGGTAATGGCTACACCTTC
CDR3aa: CASSSDRGRGNGYTF

abundance: .
d_gene: .
v_gene: TRBV11-1
j_gene: TRBJ2-7
CDR3nt: TGTGCCAGCAGTTCACAGGGTCGTTGGTACGAGCAGTACTTC
CDR3aa: CASSSQGRWYEQYF

abundance: .
d_gene: TRBD2
v_gene: TRBV6-5
j_gene: TRBJ2-7
CDR3nt: TGTGCCAGCAGACTAGCGGGGGGTTACGAGCAGTACTTC
CDR3aa: CASRLAGGYEQYF

abundance: .
d_gene: TRBD1
v_gene: TRBV5-1
j_gene: TRBJ2-3
CDR3nt: TGCGCCAGCAGCTTTCAAGCACAGGGGGCAGTTGCAGATACGCAGTATTTT
CDR3aa: CASSFQAQGAVADTQYF

abundance: .
d_gene: TRBD1
v_gene: TRBV7-9
j_gene: TRBJ1-3
CDR3nt: TGTGCCAGCAGCCCTCCGGGACAGGGAAGAAACACCATATATTTT
CDR3aa: CASSPPGQGRNTIYF

abundance: .
d_gene: TRBD2
v_gene: TRBV7-2
j_gene: TRBJ2-1
CDR3nt: TGTGCCAGCAGCTTAGCGCTGGGCGGGGGGTATGATGAGCAGTTCTTC
CDR3aa: CASSLALGGGYDEQFF

abundance: .
d_gene: TRBD1
v_gene: TRBV23-1
j_gene: TRBJ1-1
CDR3nt: TGCGCCAGCAGTCAAATGGACAGGTGGGACACTGAAGCTTTCTTT
CDR3aa: CASSQMDRWDTEAFF

abundance: .
d_gene: TRBD2
v_gene: TRBV29-1
j_gene: TRBJ2-3
CDR3nt: TGCAGCGCCGGGACTAGCGGGGGGCAGTATTTT
CDR3aa: CSAGTSGGQYF

abundance: .
d_gene: TRBD1
v_gene: TRBV5-5
j_gene: TRBJ1-3
CDR3nt: TGTGCCAGCAGCTTCGGTACTACAGGGGGCCTCTCTGGAAACACCATATATTTT
CDR3aa: CASSFGTTGGLSGNTIYF

abundance: .
d_gene: .
v_gene: TRBV29-1
j_gene: TRBJ2-3
CDR3nt: TGCAGCATAGGACAGCGCACAGATACGCAGTATTTT
CDR3aa: CSIGQRTDTQYF

abundance: .
d_gene: TRBD1
v_gene: TRBV6-5
j_gene: TRBJ1-6
CDR3nt: TGTGCCAGCAGGACCTTGACAGGGGAGTTCTCACCCCTCCACTTT
CDR3aa: CASRTLTGEFSPLHF

abundance: .
d_gene: .
v_gene: TRBV7-2
j_gene: TRBJ2-5
CDR3nt: TGTGCCAGCGCCCGACTTTTACAAGAGACCCAGTACTTC
CDR3aa: CASARLLQETQYF

abundance: .
d_gene: .
v_gene: TRBV6-2/TRBV6-3
j_gene: TRBJ1-1
CDR3nt: TGTGCCAGCAGTACCGGCACTGAAGCTTTCTTT
CDR3aa: CASSTGTEAFF

abundance: .
d_gene: .
v_gene: TRBV30
j_gene: TRBJ1-1
CDR3nt: TGTGCCTGGAGTGTACGAGATGAAGCTTTCTTT
CDR3aa: CAWSVRDEAFF

abundance: .
d_gene: TRBD2
v_gene: TRBV11-2
j_gene: TRBJ2-1
CDR3nt: TGTGCCAGCAGCCTCCAACTAGCGGGGGATGAGCAGTTCTTC
CDR3aa: CASSLQLAGDEQFF

abundance: .
d_gene: TRBD2
v_gene: TRBV19
j_gene: TRBJ2-3
CDR3nt: TGTGCCAGTAGTATAACTAGCGGGGGGTATACGCAGTATTTT
CDR3aa: CASSITSGGYTQYF

abundance: .
d_gene: .
v_gene: TRBV11-2
j_gene: TRBJ2-1
CDR3nt: TGTGCCAGCAGCTTAGATTGGTCTGGGGCAAAGTTCTTC
CDR3aa: CASSLDWSGAKFF

abundance: once
d_gene: .
v_gene: TRBV11-3
j_gene: TRBJ1-1
CDR3nt: TGTGCCAGCAGTGACAGCGGGCACACTGAAGCTTTCTTT
CDR3aa: CASSDSGHTEAFF

abundance: .
d_gene: .
v_gene: TRBV3-1/TRBV3-2
j_gene: TRBJ2-5
CDR3nt: TGTGCCAGCAGCCAAGATCGAGCCAAGTACTTC
CDR3aa: CASSQDRAKYF

abundance: .
d_gene: .
v_gene: TRBV6-5
j_gene: TRBJ1-5
CDR3nt: TGTGCCGGCAAAAGTCCGAGAAGTCATCAGCCCCAGCATTTT
CDR3aa: CAGKSPRSHQPQHF

abundance: .
d_gene: TRBD1
v_gene: TRBV27
j_gene: TRBJ2-7
CDR3nt: TGTGCCAGTAAGGACAGGGGGCGATACGAGCAGTACTTC
CDR3aa: CASKDRGRYEQYF

abundance: .
d_gene: TRBD1
v_gene: TRBV6-5
j_gene: TRBJ2-5
CDR3nt: TGTGCCAGCAGAGACAGGGCGGAGACCCAGTACTTC
CDR3aa: CASRDRAETQYF

abundance: .
d_gene: .
v_gene: TRBV7-9
j_gene: TRBJ2-5
CDR3nt: TGTGCCAGCAGCCCCATCCGGGTCGGACAGCAAGAGACCCAGTACTTC
CDR3aa: CASSPIRVGQQETQYF

abundance: .
d_gene: TRBD1
v_gene: TRBV5-1
j_gene: TRBJ1-6
CDR3nt: TGCGCCAGCAGCTCGGGACAGGGGAGCTCACCCCTCCACTTT
CDR3aa: CASSSGQGSSPLHF

abundance: .
d_gene: .
v_gene: TRBV6-6
j_gene: TRBJ1-5
CDR3nt: TGTGCCAGCAGTCCCAACTACGTTCAGGGTATCAATCAGCCCCAGCATTTT
CDR3aa: CASSPNYVQGINQPQHF

abundance: .
d_gene: TRBD1
v_gene: TRBV19
j_gene: TRBJ1-4
CDR3nt: TGTGCCAGTAGGGTAAGGGGGCCGAATGAAAAACTGTTTTTT
CDR3aa: CASRVRGPNEKLFF

abundance: .
d_gene: .
v_gene: TRBV30
j_gene: TRBJ1-1
CDR3nt: TGTGCCTGGACTTACAGGGCGATCACTGAAGCTTTCTTT
CDR3aa: CAWTYRAITEAFF

abundance: .
d_gene: TRBD1
v_gene: TRBV5-5
j_gene: TRBJ1-1
CDR3nt: TGTGCCAGCAGCTCGTTAGGGACAGGGAACACTGAAGCTTTCTTT
CDR3aa: CASSSLGTGNTEAFF

abundance: .
d_gene: .
v_gene: TRBV7-8
j_gene: TRBJ1-5
CDR3nt: TGTGCCAGCAGCTTAGGGGGAGCGGCAGGCCAGCCCCAGCATTTT
CDR3aa: CASSLGGAAGQPQHF

abundance: .
d_gene: .
v_gene: TRBV7-9
j_gene: TRBJ2-7
CDR3nt: TGTGCCAGCAGCTTACAGCAGGCCTCCTACGAGCAGTACTTC
CDR3aa: CASSLQQASYEQYF

abundance: .
d_gene: TRBD1
v_gene: TRBV18
j_gene: TRBJ2-1
CDR3nt: TGTGCCAGCTCCGGGACAGGGTGGAACAATGAGCAGTTCTTC
CDR3aa: CASSGTGWNNEQFF

abundance: .
d_gene: TRBD2
v_gene: TRBV11-2
j_gene: TRBJ2-1
CDR3nt: TGTGCCAGCAGCTCCCTTAGCGGGGGGGCCTACAATGAGCAGTTCTTC
CDR3aa: CASSSLSGGAYNEQFF

abundance: .
d_gene: .
v_gene: TRBV27
j_gene: TRBJ1-4
CDR3nt: TGTGCCAGCAGTTTACAGGGGCCATTTGAAAAACTGTTTTTT
CDR3aa: CASSLQGPFEKLFF

abundance: .
d_gene: TRBD1
v_gene: TRBV19
j_gene: TRBJ2-1
CDR3nt: TGTGCCAGTAGTACAGGGGGTAGAACCTACAATGAGCAGTTCTTC
CDR3aa: CASSTGGRTYNEQFF

abundance: .
d_gene: TRBD1
v_gene: TRBV7-2
j_gene: TRBJ1-4
CDR3nt: TGTGCCAGCAGCTTAGGAGGGACAGGGGAGAAACTGTTTTTT
CDR3aa: CASSLGGTGEKLFF

abundance: .
d_gene: TRBD2
v_gene: TRBV28
j_gene: TRBJ2-5
CDR3nt: TGTGCCAGCAGTAGCGGGGGGGCCGTGGGAGAGACCCAGTACTTC
CDR3aa: CASSSGGAVGETQYF

abundance: .
d_gene: .
v_gene: TRBV6-5
j_gene: TRBJ1-1
CDR3nt: TGTGCCAGCAAAGAAGAGAGGCGGAACACTGAAGCTTTCTTT
CDR3aa: CASKEERRNTEAFF